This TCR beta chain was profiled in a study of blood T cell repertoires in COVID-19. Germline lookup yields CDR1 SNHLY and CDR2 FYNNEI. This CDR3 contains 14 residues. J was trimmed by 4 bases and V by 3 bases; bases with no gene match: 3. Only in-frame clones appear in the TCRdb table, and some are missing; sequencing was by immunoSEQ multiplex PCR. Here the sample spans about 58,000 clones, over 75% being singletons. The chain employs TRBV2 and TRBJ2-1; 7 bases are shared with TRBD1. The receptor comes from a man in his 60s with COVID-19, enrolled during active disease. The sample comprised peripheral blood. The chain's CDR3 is CASSDLTGYNEQFF. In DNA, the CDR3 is TGTGCCAGCAGTGACCTGACAGGGTACAATGAGCAGTTCTTC.